This paragraph covers one T cell receptor (beta chain) sequence. Its target is unknown. It was with 60 Vbeta and 13 Jbeta primers that the PCR ran. The method was immunoSEQ multiplex PCR; TCRdb's version includes in-frame clones alone and lacks a portion of them. The table shows some 140,000 clones, with roughly 80% occurring only once. This entry comes from a study of cytomegalovirus exposure and HLA in healthy donors. Study overall: One earlier analysis, a look at 180 million or so T cells, found 100 million to 130 million unique TCR beta sequences.

Per the germline V gene, CDR1 is SGHVS and CDR2 is FQNEAQ. The CDR3 is made up of 15 amino acids. V was trimmed by 6 bases and J by 1 base, leaving 13 bases between them. Regarding the study as a whole: The authors later linked a missense DCLRE1C variant to TCR beta V- and J-gene trimming. Links to common viral pathogens appeared, in a later analysis, for several of the most significant clusters. In a later analysis, most CMV-associated TCR beta chains appeared HLA-restricted.

The V call is TRBV7-8, the J call TRBJ2-1; D remains unclear. The TCR was taken from a man aged 50-59 years in good health and CMV-seronegative. The source material was PBMCs. CDR3: CASRSLVFSYNEQFF. CDR3 DNA sequence: TGTGCCAGCAGATCTTTAGTCTTTTCCTACAATGAGCAGTTCTTC.